This TCR beta chain was sequenced for a study of OX40 agonist ivuxolimab in advanced cancers. Study background: Partial responses were observed in three patients, of whom one had hepatocellular carcinoma and two had cutaneous melanoma.

Produced via immunoSEQ multiplex PCR; TCRdb's table is partial and in-frame only. The sample shows some 80,000 clones, approximately 84% of them seen only once. General study results and limits: Nonresponders included some who also had low normalized T-cell clonal expansion. Circulating CD4+ and CD8+ T cells showed clonal expansion by week 6 at 0.1 to 3.0 mg/kg.

V trimming: 0 bases; J trimming: 0 bases; junction bases outside the gene matches: 7. This CDR3 has 18 residues. Germline CDR1 GTSNPN, CDR2 SVGIG (reference sequence). About this clone itself: The antigen is undetermined.

Source: CD4+ or CD8+ T cells sorted from blood, taken in a trial of the OX40 agonist ivuxolimab. The V and J genes are TRBV30 and TRBJ2-1; TRBD2 matches at 11 bases. This receptor was identified in an adult with an advanced solid tumor such as melanoma, head and neck, liver or kidney cancer. The CDR3 loop reads CAWSVPHSGRASYNEQFF. The CDR3 coding sequence is TGTGCCTGGAGTGTACCACATAGCGGGAGGGCCTCCTACAATGAGCAGTTCTTC.